What follows is one TCR beta chain and its context. As to time point: newly diagnosed GD, antithyroid drugs for less than 3 months. Following extraction of RNA from PBMCs, that RNA was used to make the TCR library. This entry comes from a study of regulatory T cells in long-lasting Graves disease. Through Arm-PCR of CDR3 regions and iRepertoire HTBI primers, TCR beta libraries were built. TCRdb analysed the multiplex PCR reads with MiXCR anew, one entry per CDR3 protein. The sample consists of 400,000 to 500,000 distinct CDR3 sequences, about 15% of them appearing once. In addition, the sample was reused for a study of T cells in Graves' hyperthyroidism and ophthalmopathy. Per that paper: HTBI primers drove first-round RT-PCR of the TCR CDR3.

Here the sequenced sample was peripheral blood mononuclear cells (PBMCs), taken at new diagnosis, from a patient treated with antithyroid drugs. This receptor was obtained from a woman in her 30s with Graves disease.

The CDR3 reads CASSSFDRSAEAFF. The CDR3 nucleotides read TGTGCCAGCAGCTCATTCGACCGGAGCGCTGAAGCTTTCTTT. The chain recombines TRBV7-8 with TRBJ1-1; the D is unclear. The CDR3 is 14 residues long. Looked up from germline, CDR1 is SGHVS and CDR2 is FQNEAQ. Trimming cost V 4 bases and J 6 bases, with 15 bases left between them.